This TCR beta chain was recovered during a study of Ad26.COV2.S vaccination and SARS-CoV-2 variants (dated by TCRdb to the early 2020s). With regard to the full study: Vaccine-arm donors were drawn from COV1001, a multicentre, randomized, double-blind, placebo-controlled phase I-IIa trial of Ad26.COV2.S in healthy adults. Ad26.COV2.S was administered intramuscularly at a dose of 5x10^10 or 1x10^11 viral particles, either as one shot or as two shots given 56 days apart. Trial participants were randomized into five groups of five, in which low-dose or high-dose Ad26.COV2.S was given once or twice, or placebo was given on both occasions. The specificity and breadth of SARS-CoV-2-reactive T cell receptors after Ad26.COV2.S vaccination were assessed by TCRbeta repertoire sequencing. Blinding of investigators to trial group allocation was maintained during experiments and outcome assessment. The TCR-sequenced set comprised approximately 32 samples: around 20 Ad26.COV2.S vaccine recipients, 5 placebo recipients and 8 SARS-CoV-2 convalescent individuals.

Notes on this clone: Its antigen has not been determined. No qualities accompany the bases; no much larger clone lies one base away.

The V end loses 0 bases and the J end loses 5 bases, and a stretch of 9 bases separates them. From the cysteine up to the phenylalanine, the CDR3 has a length of 14 residues. Only CDR3 DNA remains: 42 bases, in frame from the first base. The germline V gene (reference sequence) sets CDR1 to SGHNT and CDR2 to YYREEE. The immunoSEQ Assay was the method used to sequence TCRbeta CDR3 regions. After extraction, genomic DNA underwent amplification by bias-controlled multiplex PCR, followed by high-throughput sequencing. On the study's bioinformatics: To quantify the absolute abundance of each unique TCRbeta CDR3 region, sequences were collapsed and filtered. T cell fraction was estimated by normalizing TCRbeta template counts to usable DNA, with usable DNA measured through amplification of reference genes found in all nucleated cells. Repertoire TCRs were annotated as SARS-CoV-2-specific by exact matching of V gene, CDR3 amino acid sequence and J gene to a known reactive TCR set. MIRA supplied the reference SARS-CoV-2 TCR set, which was filtered for enrichment in COVID-19-positive ImmuneCODE repertoires so that public or cross-reactive TCRs were removed. Using the MIRA antigens, annotated TCRs were further analysed by specific ORF or by position within an ORF. Breadth was defined as the number of annotated unique rearrangements divided by the total number of unique productive rearrangements, and depth was defined as the summed frequency of the annotated unique rearrangements. Two-sided Wilcoxon rank-sum tests were applied when comparing TCR breadth between groups. TCRdb carries this immuneACCESS record with in-frame sequences only. Its versions omit some clonotypes, under half of them owing to an unresolved V gene in the studies checked, with the rest unexplained. V, J and clone size are those of that table, while D and trimming were read from the DNA. The sample profile shows fewer than 800,000 clones; roughly 90% of them were found once. Together, the top ten hold approximately 1.5% of the sample.

Overall results and qualifications from the work: According to the authors, total T cell responses may have been underestimated by the TCR breadth and depth analyses. The study was not powered for comparison of responses between vaccine doses or regimens. After vaccination, substantial breadth of spike-specific CD8+ and CD4+ T cell responses was reported. Vaccine and placebo recipients had comparable non-spike TCR breadth, which fits with the vaccine containing only spike. Compared with placebo recipients, Ad26.COV2.S recipients showed higher spike-specific TCR breadth (P = 0.0014).

The treatment or condition label here, explained by the study, means: around 19 received Ad26.COV2.S at low or high dose, single or two shots; about 5 received placebo; per-sample allocation not given. Repertoires of vaccine and placebo recipients were sequenced from samples taken on day 63 after the first injection. In Cohort 1b, 25 or so adults aged 18-55 years were enrolled at a single site in Boston, USA, between 29 July and 7 August 2020. Ad26.COV2.S was a replication-incompetent adenovirus type 26 vector that expressed a prefusion-stabilized SARS-CoV-2 spike protein derived from the original Wuhan strain.

The sequenced sample was peripheral blood, obtained in a trial of Ad26.COV2.S vaccine versus placebo. The V and J segments used are TRBV5-4 and TRBJ2-1, with a weak D call of TRBD2 (6 bases match). The TCR comes from a person between 18 and 59 years old who received the Ad26.COV2.S COVID-19 vaccine or a placebo. Here is the DNA: TGTGCCAGCAGCTTGGTTAGGACTAACAATGAGCAGTTCTTC. This sequence encodes CASSLVRTNNEQFF. The full variable domain, completed from the reference TRBV5-4 and TRBJ2-1 proteins outside the CDR3, reads ETGVTQSPTHLIKTRGQQVTLRCSSQSGHNTVSWYQQALGQGPQFIFQYYREEENGRGNFPPRFSGLQFPNYSSELNVNALELDDSALYLCASSLVRTNNEQFFGPGTRLTVL.